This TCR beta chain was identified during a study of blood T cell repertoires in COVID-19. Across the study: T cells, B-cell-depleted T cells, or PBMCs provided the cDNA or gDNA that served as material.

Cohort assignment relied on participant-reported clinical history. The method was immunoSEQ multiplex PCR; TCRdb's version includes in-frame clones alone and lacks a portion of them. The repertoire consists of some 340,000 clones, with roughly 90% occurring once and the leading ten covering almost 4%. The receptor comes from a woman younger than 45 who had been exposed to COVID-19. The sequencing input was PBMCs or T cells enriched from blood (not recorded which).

For the CDR3, the DNA is TGCAGTGCTAGTCCTAGTTTAAGCTACAATGAGCAGTTCTTC. This codes for CSASPSLSYNEQFF. The genes are TRBV20-1 and TRBJ2-1; no clear D gene. Trimming cost V 3 bases and J 3 bases, with 12 bases left between them. The CDR3 has 14 residues. In germline, CDR1 is DFQATT, CDR2 SNEGSKA (reference sequence).